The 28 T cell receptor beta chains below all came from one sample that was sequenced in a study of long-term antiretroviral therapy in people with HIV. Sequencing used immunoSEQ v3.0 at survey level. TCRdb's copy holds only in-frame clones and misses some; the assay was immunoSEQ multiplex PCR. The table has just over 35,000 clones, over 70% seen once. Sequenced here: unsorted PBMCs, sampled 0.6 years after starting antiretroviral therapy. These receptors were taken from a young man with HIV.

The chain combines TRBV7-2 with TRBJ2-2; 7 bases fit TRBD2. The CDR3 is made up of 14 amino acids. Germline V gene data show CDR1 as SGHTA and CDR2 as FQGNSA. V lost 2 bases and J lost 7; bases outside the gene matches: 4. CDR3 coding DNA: TGTGCCAGCAGCTTATCCGGGGAGGGCGGGGAGCTGTTTTTT. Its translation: CASSLSGEGGELFF.

The CDR3 DNA reads as TGCAGCTGTTGGGAGGAATCAACCTACGAGCAGTACTTC. Translated: CSCWEESTYEQYF. This chain joins TRBV29-1 and TRBJ2-7, with D possibly matching TRBD2 (6 bases). Germline CDR1 reads SQVTM; CDR2 reads ANQGSEA. V was clipped by 8 bases and J by 2 bases, with 16 bases between them. The CDR3 consists of 13 residues.

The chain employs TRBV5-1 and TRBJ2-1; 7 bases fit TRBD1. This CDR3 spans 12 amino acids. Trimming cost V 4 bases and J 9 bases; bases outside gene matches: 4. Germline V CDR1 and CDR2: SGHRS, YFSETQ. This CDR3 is CASSKGGFEQFF. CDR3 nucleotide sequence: TGCGCCAGCAGCAAAGGGGGCTTTGAGCAGTTCTTC.

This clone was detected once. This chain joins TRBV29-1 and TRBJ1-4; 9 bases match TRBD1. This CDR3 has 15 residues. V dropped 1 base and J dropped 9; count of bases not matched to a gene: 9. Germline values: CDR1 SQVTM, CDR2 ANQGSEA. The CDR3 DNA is TGCAGCGTTGAAGTCTACGGGACAGGGCCCCAAAAACTGTTTTTT. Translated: CSVEVYGTGPQKLFF.

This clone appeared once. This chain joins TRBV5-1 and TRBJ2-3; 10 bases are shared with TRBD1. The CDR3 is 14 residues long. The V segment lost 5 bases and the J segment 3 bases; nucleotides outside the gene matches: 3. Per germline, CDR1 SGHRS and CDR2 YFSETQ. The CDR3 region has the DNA TGCGCCAGCAGAATGGACAGGGGGACAGATACGCAGTATTTT. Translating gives CASRMDRGTDTQYF.

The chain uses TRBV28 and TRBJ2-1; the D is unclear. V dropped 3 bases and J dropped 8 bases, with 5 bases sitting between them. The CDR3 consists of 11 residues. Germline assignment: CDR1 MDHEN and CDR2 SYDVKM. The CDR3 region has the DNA TGTGCCAGCAGTTTTCGAGATGAGCAGTTCTTC. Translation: CASSFRDEQFF.

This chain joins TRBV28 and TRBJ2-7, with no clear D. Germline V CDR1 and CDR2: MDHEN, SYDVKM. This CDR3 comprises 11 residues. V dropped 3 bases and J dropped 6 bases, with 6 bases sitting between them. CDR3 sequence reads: CASSFITEQYF. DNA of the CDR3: TGTGCCAGCAGTTTCATCACCGAGCAGTACTTC. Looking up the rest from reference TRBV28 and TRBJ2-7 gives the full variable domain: DVKVTQSSRYLVKRTGEKVFLECVQDMDHENMFWYRQDPGLGLRLIYFSYDVKMKEKGDIPEGYSVSREKKERFSLILESASTNQTSMYLCASSFITEQYFGPGTRLTVT.

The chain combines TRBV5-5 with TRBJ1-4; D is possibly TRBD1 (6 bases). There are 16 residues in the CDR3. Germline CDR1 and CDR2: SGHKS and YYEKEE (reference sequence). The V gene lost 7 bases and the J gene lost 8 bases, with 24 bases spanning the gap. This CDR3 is CASHKPEQGTGEKLFF. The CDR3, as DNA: TGTGCCAGCCATAAACCCGAACAGGGAACGGGCGAAAAACTGTTTTTT.

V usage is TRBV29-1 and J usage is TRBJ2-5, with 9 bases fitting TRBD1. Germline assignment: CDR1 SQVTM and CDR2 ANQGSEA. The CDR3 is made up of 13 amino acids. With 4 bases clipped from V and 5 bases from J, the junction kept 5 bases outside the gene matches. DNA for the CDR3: TGCAGCGTTGCGGGACAGGGTAAGGAGACCCAGTACTTC. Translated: CSVAGQGKETQYF.

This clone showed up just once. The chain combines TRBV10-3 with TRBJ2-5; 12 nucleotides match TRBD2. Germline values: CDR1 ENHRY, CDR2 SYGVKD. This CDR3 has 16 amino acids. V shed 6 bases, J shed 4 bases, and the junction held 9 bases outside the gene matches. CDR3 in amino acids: CAISQGTSGHGETQYF. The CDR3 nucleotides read TGTGCCATCAGCCAAGGGACTAGCGGGCATGGAGAGACCCAGTACTTC.

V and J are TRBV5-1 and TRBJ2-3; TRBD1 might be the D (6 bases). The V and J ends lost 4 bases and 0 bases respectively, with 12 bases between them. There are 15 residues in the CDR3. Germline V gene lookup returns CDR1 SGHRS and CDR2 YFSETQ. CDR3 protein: CASSQQGFSTDTQYF. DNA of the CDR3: TGCGCCAGCAGCCAACAGGGCTTTAGCACAGATACGCAGTATTTT.

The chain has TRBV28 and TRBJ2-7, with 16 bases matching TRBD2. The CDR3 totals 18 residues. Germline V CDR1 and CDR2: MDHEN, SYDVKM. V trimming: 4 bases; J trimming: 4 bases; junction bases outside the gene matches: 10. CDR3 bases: TGTGCCAGCAGTTCACCCCCGGGGACTAGCGGGAGGGAATACGAGCAGTACTTC. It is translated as CASSSPPGTSGREYEQYF.

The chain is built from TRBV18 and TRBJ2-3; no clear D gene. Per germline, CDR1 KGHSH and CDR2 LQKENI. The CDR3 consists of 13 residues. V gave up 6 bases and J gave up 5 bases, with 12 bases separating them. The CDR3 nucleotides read TGTGCCAGCTCCCGGGCCGCTGGAGATACGCAGTATTTT. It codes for CASSRAAGDTQYF.

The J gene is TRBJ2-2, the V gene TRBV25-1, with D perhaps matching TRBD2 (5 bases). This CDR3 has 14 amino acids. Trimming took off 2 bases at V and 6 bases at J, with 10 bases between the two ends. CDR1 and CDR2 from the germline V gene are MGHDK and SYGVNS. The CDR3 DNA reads TGTGCCAGCAGTGAAAGGGAGCTTGCCGGGGAGCTGTTTTTT. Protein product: CASSERELAGELFF.

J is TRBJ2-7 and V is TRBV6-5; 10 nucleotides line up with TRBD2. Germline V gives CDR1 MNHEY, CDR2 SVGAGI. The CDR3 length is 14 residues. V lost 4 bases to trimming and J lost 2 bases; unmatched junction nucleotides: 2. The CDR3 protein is CASSWTSGTYEQYF. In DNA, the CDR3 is TGTGCCAGCAGTTGGACTAGCGGTACCTACGAGCAGTACTTC.

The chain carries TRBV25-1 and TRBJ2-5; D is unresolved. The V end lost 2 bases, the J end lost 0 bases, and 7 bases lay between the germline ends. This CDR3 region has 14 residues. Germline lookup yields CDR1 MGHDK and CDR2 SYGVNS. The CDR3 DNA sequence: TGTGCCAGCAGTGAAGCAGGCTACCAAGAGACCCAGTACTTC. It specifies CASSEAGYQETQYF.

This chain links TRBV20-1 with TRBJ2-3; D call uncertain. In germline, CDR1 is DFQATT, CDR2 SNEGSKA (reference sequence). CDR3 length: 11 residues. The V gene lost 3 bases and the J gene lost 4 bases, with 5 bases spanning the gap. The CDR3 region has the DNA TGCAGTGCTAGTGAGGCAGATACGCAGTATTTT. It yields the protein CSASEADTQYF.

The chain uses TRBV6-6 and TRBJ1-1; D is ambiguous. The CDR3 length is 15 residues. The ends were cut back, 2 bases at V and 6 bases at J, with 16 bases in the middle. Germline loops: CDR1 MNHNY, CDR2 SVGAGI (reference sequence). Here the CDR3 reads CASSYEQAGRPEAFF. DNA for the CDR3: TGTGCCAGCAGTTACGAGCAGGCGGGGAGGCCTGAAGCTTTCTTT.

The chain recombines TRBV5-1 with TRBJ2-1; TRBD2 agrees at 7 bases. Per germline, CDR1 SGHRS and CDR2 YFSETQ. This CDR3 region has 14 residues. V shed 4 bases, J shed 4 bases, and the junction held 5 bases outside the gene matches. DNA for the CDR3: TGCGCCAGCAGCCGGGAGGCTCCTTACAATGAGCAGTTCTTC. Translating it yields CASSREAPYNEQFF.

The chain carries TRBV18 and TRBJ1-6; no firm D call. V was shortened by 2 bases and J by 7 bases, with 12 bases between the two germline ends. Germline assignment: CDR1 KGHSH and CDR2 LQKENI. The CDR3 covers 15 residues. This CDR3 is CASSPSRLGNSPLHF. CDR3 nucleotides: TGTGCCAGCTCACCATCGAGACTAGGAAATTCACCCCTCCACTTT.

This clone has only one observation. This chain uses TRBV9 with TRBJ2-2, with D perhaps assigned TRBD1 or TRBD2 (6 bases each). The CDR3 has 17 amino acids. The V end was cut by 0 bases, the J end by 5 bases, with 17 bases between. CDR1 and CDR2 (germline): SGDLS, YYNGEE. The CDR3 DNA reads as TGTGCCAGCAGCGTAGACCTGAGGGGGGTGGATACCGGGGAGCTGTTTTTT. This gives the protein CASSVDLRGVDTGELFF.

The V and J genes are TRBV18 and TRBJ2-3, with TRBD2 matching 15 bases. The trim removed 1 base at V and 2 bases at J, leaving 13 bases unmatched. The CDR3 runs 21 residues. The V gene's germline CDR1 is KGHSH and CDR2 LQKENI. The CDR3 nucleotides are TGTGCCAGCTCACCACTTCGTCGGACTAGCGGGAGGGCCCTAATCACAGATACGCAGTATTTT. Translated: CASSPLRRTSGRALITDTQYF.

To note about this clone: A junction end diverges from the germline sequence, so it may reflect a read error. The CDR3: CASSPLGKSPTGDF. DNA for the CDR3: TGTGCCAGCAGCCCCTTAGGTAAAAGCCCGACCGGGGACTTC. The chain joins TRBV13 to TRBJ2-7; D is perhaps TRBD2 (5 bases). Germline CDR1 and CDR2: PRHDT and FYEKMQ (reference sequence). The CDR3 is made up of 14 amino acids.

The CDR3 protein is CSARTVETQYF. The CDR3 coding sequence is TGCAGTGCTAGGACAGTTGAGACCCAGTACTTC. The J gene is TRBJ2-5, the V gene TRBV20-1, with D possibly being TRBD1 (5 bases). V was cut by 3 bases and J by 5 bases, with 7 bases left in between. This CDR3 has 11 residues. From germline, CDR1 is DFQATT and CDR2 SNEGSKA (reference sequence).

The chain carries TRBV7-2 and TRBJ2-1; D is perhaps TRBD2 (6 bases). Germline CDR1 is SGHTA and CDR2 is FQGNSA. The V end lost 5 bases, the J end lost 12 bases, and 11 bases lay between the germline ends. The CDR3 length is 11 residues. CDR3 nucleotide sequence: TGTGCCAGCAGCCCGGACTATATGCAGTTCTTC. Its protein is CASSPDYMQFF.

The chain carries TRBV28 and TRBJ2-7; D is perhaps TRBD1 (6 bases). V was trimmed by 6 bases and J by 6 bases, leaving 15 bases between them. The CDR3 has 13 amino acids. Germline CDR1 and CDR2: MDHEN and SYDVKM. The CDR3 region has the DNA TGTGCCAGCAGGGTGGGGGCCTCCCTCGAGCAGTACTTC. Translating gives CASRVGASLEQYF.

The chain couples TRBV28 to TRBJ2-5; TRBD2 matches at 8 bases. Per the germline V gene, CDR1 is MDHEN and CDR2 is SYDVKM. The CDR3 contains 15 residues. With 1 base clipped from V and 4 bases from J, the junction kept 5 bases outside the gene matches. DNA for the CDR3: TGTGCCAGCAGTTTATCTGCGGGGGGAGGAGAGACCCAGTACTTC. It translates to CASSLSAGGGETQYF.

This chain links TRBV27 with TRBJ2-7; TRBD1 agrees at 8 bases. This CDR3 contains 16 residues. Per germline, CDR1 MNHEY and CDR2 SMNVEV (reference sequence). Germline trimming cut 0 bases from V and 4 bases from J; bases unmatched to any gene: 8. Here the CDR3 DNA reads TGTGCCAGCAGTTTATCGGAGGGGACAGGCTCATACGAGCAGTACTTC. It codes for CASSLSEGTGSYEQYF.